One sample yielded the 14 T cell receptor beta chains listed below, sequenced in a study of blood T cell repertoires in COVID-19. The protocol was immunoSEQ multiplex PCR, while the TCRdb copy is restricted to in-frame clones and leaves out a portion. Of 75,000 to 90,000 clones in the sample, approximately 86% were seen once. The sequenced sample was peripheral blood. Receptor source: an elderly man with active or convalescent COVID-19.

The chain links TRBV29-1 to TRBJ1-1; no reliable D call. Germline CDR1 reads SQVTM; CDR2 reads ANQGSEA. V lost 6 bases, J lost 1 base, and 15 bases lay in between. CDR3 length: 14 residues. The CDR3 DNA sequence: TGCAGCGTGTATCCACCACCGAGGAACACTGAAGCTTTCTTT. It encodes CSVYPPPRNTEAFF.

A few counts support this clone. The chain recombines TRBV19 with TRBJ1-6; TRBD1 might be the D (5 bases). The CDR3 runs to 14 residues. Trimming shortened V by 3 bases and J by 9 bases, and 12 bases separated the two germline ends. Germline CDR1 and CDR2: LNHDA and SQIVND (reference sequence). The CDR3 DNA reads TGTGCCAGTAGTATGGCAGGGACTATTTCACCCCTCCACTTT. Its translation is CASSMAGTISPLHF.

The chain is built from TRBV19 and TRBJ2-7; TRBD1 aligns across 7 bases. The CDR3 consists of 15 residues. The J segment lost 4 bases and the V segment lost 7 bases, leaving 13 bases of the junction unmatched. CDR1 is LNHDA and CDR2 is SQIVND in the germline V gene (reference sequence). The CDR3 region is CASTTHLPGGYEQYV. The CDR3 coding sequence is TGTGCCAGTACTACCCACCTGCCAGGGGGTTACGAGCAGTACGTC.

The V and J genes are TRBV19 and TRBJ2-1; 12 positions match TRBD2. The length of the CDR3 is 19 residues. The trim removed 1 base at V and 0 bases at J, leaving 7 bases unmatched. Germline V lookup: CDR1 LNHDA, CDR2 SQIVND (reference sequence). The CDR3 protein is CASSIVLAGGQSSYNEQFF. The CDR3 DNA is TGTGCCAGTAGTATAGTTCTAGCGGGGGGGCAAAGCTCCTACAATGAGCAGTTCTTC.

This clone has just one count. The chain links TRBV2 to TRBJ1-2; TRBD1 matches at 8 bases. V dropped 7 bases and J dropped 8; count of bases not matched to a gene: 15. The germline V gene has CDR1 SNHLY and CDR2 FYNNEI. The CDR3 has 15 amino acids. The CDR3 DNA follows: TGTGCCAGCACCCACCCAACGAGACAGGGGAGAGGCTACACCTTC. Translation: CASTHPTRQGRGYTF.

The gene calls are TRBV4-1 and TRBJ1-1; D gene ambiguous. The CDR3 spans 11 residues. Germline V CDR1 and CDR2: MGHRA, YSYEKL. The V gene lost 0 bases and the J gene lost 8 bases, with 4 bases spanning the gap. CDR3 nucleotide sequence: TGCGCCAGCAGCCAAGACAGGGAAGCTTTCTTT. Translation gives CASSQDREAFF.

This clone came up once. The rearrangement uses TRBV3-1 (or the pseudogene TRBV3-2) and TRBJ1-5; maybe TRBD1 (6 bases). Between the trimmed V and J ends, which lost 6 bases and 3 bases, there was a span of 9 bases. Per the germline V gene, CDR1 is LGHDT and CDR2 is YNNKEL (reference sequence). This CDR3 has 13 amino acids. The CDR3: CASRGGHNQPQHF. Here the CDR3 DNA reads TGTGCCAGCAGGGGGGGGCACAATCAGCCCCAGCATTTT.

The chain carries TRBV7-2 and TRBJ1-1; D is ambiguous. Trimming pared 8 bases from V and 2 bases from J, leaving 18 bases between. Germline-derived CDR1 and CDR2 are SGHTA and FQGNSA. The CDR3 has 15 residues. The CDR3 DNA sequence: TGTGCCAGCGGACTCTCGAGAGGGCTTAACACTGAAGCTTTCTTT. This gives the protein CASGLSRGLNTEAFF.

V usage is TRBV5-6 and J usage is TRBJ1-2; 8 bases map to TRBD1. CDR3 length equals 15 residues. From germline, CDR1 is SGHDT and CDR2 YYEEEE. The trim removed 4 bases at V and 6 bases at J, leaving 11 bases unmatched. CDR3 coding DNA: TGTGCCAGCAGCCGCAGGGGGCGCAAGGATCATGGCTACACCTTC. Translated: CASSRRGRKDHGYTF.

The V and J genes are TRBV10-2 and TRBJ1-2; 7 bases map to TRBD1. This CDR3 comprises 13 residues. The germline gives CDR1 WSHSY, CDR2 SAAADI. Trimming at V came to 7 bases and at J to 4 bases, leaving 6 bases not matched to a gene. CDR3 sequence (DNA): TGCGCCAGCACGGTGGGACAGCTCTATGGCTACACCTTC. Protein sequence: CASTVGQLYGYTF.

The chain combines TRBV9 with TRBJ2-1, with D unclear. The V end lost 2 bases, the J end lost 5 bases, and 11 bases lay between the germline ends. This CDR3 comprises 14 residues. In germline, CDR1 is SGDLS, CDR2 YYNGEE. Here the CDR3 reads CASSVSTTHNEQFF. For the CDR3, the DNA is TGTGCCAGCAGCGTCTCGACGACTCACAATGAGCAGTTCTTC.

This clone has only one observation. The chain joins TRBV27 to TRBJ1-2; 10 positions agree with TRBD1. The CDR3 runs to 15 residues. Trimming removed 7 bases from V and 6 bases from J; junction bases left unmatched: 11. In germline, CDR1 is MNHEY, CDR2 SMNVEV (reference sequence). The CDR3 nucleotides read TGTGCCAGCACCTCTGCCGGGACAGGGGACCATGGCTACACCTTC. This gives the protein CASTSAGTGDHGYTF.

In DNA, the CDR3 is TGCGCCAGCAGCTTTAGTGTCAATCAGCCCCAGCATTTT. Amino acid sequence: CASSFSVNQPQHF. The chain joins TRBV5-1 to TRBJ1-5; D gene unclear. The CDR3 has 13 residues. From germline, CDR1 is SGHRS and CDR2 YFSETQ. Trimming pared 2 bases from V and 3 bases from J, leaving 6 bases between.

This rearrangement joins TRBV6-4 to TRBJ2-2; TRBD2 matches at 11 bases. CDR1 MRHNA and CDR2 SNTAGT come from the germline V gene. Trimming at V came to 5 bases and at J to 5 bases, leaving 7 bases not matched to a gene. The CDR3 runs 16 residues. The CDR3 reads CASSPGLAEKTGELFF. In nucleotides, the CDR3 is TGTGCCAGCAGTCCGGGACTAGCGGAGAAAACCGGGGAGCTGTTTTTT.